These 5 T cell receptor beta chains were sequenced from one sample in a study of blood T cell repertoires in COVID-19. Clones were sequenced by immunoSEQ multiplex PCR, and TCRdb holds only the in-frame ones, with some missing. The sample lists a few hundred thousand clones; approximately 86% were seen once. Sequenced material: peripheral blood. The receptors originated from a woman in her sixties or seventies with COVID-19, enrolled during active disease.

The chain employs TRBV6-6 and TRBJ1-2; 7 bases map to TRBD1. CDR1 and CDR2 (germline): MNHNY, SVGAGI (reference sequence). V dropped 0 bases and J dropped 4; count of bases not matched to a gene: 8. This CDR3 is built from 16 residues. The DNA of the CDR3 is TGTGCCAGCAGTTACTCAAACACAGGGGCGATCTATGGCTACACCTTC. This codes for CASSYSNTGAIYGYTF.

The gene calls are TRBV7-2 and TRBJ2-3; 10 bases align to TRBD2. There are 15 residues in the CDR3. V gave up 4 bases and J gave up 2 bases; unmatched junction bases: 3. The germline CDR1 and CDR2 sequences are SGHTA and FQGNSA. The CDR3: CASSSTSGPTDTQYF. The CDR3 DNA reads TGTGCCAGCAGCTCGACTAGCGGGCCCACAGATACGCAGTATTTT.

The rearrangement joins TRBV7-2 to TRBJ1-5; a weak D match, TRBD1 (5 bases). The CDR3 is 15 amino acids. Trimming removed 1 base from V and 4 bases from J, with 11 bases in between. The germline gives CDR1 SGHTA, CDR2 FQGNSA. The CDR3 DNA reads as TGTGCCAGCAGCTTAGGTCAGGGCGATAATCAGCCCCAGCATTTT. This gives the protein CASSLGQGDNQPQHF.

The chain links TRBV5-4 to TRBJ2-1; TRBD2 aligns across 9 bases. Germline assignment: CDR1 SGHNT and CDR2 YYREEE (reference sequence). The CDR3 totals 15 residues. The V gene end was trimmed by 3 bases and the J gene end by 8 bases; junction bases not matched to a gene: 9. The CDR3 reads CASSSAAGGLYEQFF. The CDR3 DNA reads TGTGCCAGCAGCTCAGCAGCGGGAGGCCTGTATGAGCAGTTCTTC.

The rearrangement uses TRBV6-2 or TRBV6-3 and TRBJ2-7; 9 bases agree with TRBD2. The J segment lost 0 bases and the V segment lost 6 bases, leaving 6 bases of the junction unmatched. The germline gives CDR1 MNHEY, CDR2 SVGEGT. This CDR3 has 15 residues. CDR3 in amino acids: CASSPYSGSSYEQYF. The CDR3 DNA reads as TGTGCCAGCAGCCCTTATAGCGGGAGCTCCTACGAGCAGTACTTC.